The 2 T cell receptor beta chains below come from one sample, sequenced in a study of blood T cell repertoires in COVID-19. Profiling relied on immunoSEQ multiplex PCR, and the TCRdb table lists in-frame clones only, not all of them. The data show about 110,000 clones, with 85% to 90% seen just once and approximately 1.1% held by the top ten. Sequenced sample: peripheral blood. The receptors shown here come from a human donor in a cohort sampled during active COVID-19.

The chain employs TRBV7-3 and TRBJ1-2; 9 bases align to TRBD1. Germline V gene sequence: CDR1 SGHTA, CDR2 FQGTGA. This CDR3 region has 14 residues. J was trimmed by 7 bases and V by 5 bases; bases with no gene match: 8. CDR3 amino acids: CASSPGTGGGGYTF. CDR3 coding DNA: TGTGCCAGCAGCCCGGGAACAGGGGGCGGTGGCTACACCTTC. The entire variable domain, with the rest obtained from reference TRBV7-3 and TRBJ1-2, is as follows: GAGVSQTPSNKVTEKGKYVELRCDPISGHTALYWYRQSLGQGPEFLIYFQGTGAADDSGLPNDRFFAVRPEGSVSTLKIQRTERGDSAVYLCASSPGTGGGGYTFGSGTRLTVV.

This clone was counted between two and nine times. The rearrangement uses TRBV5-1 and TRBJ1-2, with D maybe TRBD1 (5 bases). Germline lookup yields CDR1 SGHRS and CDR2 YFSETQ. CDR3 size: 14 residues. V was shortened by 2 bases and J by 4 bases, with 12 bases between the two germline ends. The CDR3 DNA sequence: TGCGCCAGCAGCTTCGACAGAGGAACCTATGGCTACACCTTC. Translated, it gives CASSFDRGTYGYTF.